The clone carrying this TCR beta chain has a single count. One end of the junction fails to match germline, which may point to a read error. Participant age was about 18 to 89 years, and participants resided in fewer than 25 US areas. Which cohort a participant joined came from the clinical history participants gave. The data stem from a study of blood T cell repertoires in COVID-19. Study-wide context: Some COVID-19 samples were acute and others convalescent; all came from the United States, Italy and Spain. T cells, B-cell-depleted T cells, or PBMCs provided the cDNA or gDNA that served as material.

The CDR3 has 11 residues. Per germline, CDR1 LGHNA and CDR2 YNFKEQ. TCRdb's copy holds only in-frame clones and misses some; the assay was immunoSEQ multiplex PCR. The sample yields fewer than 350,000 clones, 75% to 90% seen once. The source material was PBMCs or T cells enriched from blood (not recorded which). This sequence originates from a man in his fifties or sixties who had recovered from COVID-19. V usage is TRBV4-2 and J usage is TRBJ1-2; D remains unclear. CDR3 region: CASSQSPQISF. The CDR3 bases are TGTGCCAGCAGCCAATCGCCACAAATATCCTTC.